These 14 T cell receptor beta chains share one sample of origin, sequenced in a study of blood T cell repertoires in COVID-19. Clones were read by immunoSEQ multiplex PCR, and TCRdb kept only the in-frame ones, dropping some. The data hold 350,000 or so clones, with around 87% observed a single time. The specimen sequenced was peripheral blood. Source of these receptors: a woman in her twenties or thirties with COVID-19, enrolled during active disease.

The gene calls are TRBV10-3 and TRBJ1-2, with D maybe TRBD1 (6 bases). The CDR3 length is 15 residues. The V end lost 6 bases, the J end lost 5 bases, and 19 bases lay between the germline ends. Germline values: CDR1 ENHRY, CDR2 SYGVKD. The CDR3 spells CAISGQLPIIYGYTF. The CDR3 DNA sequence: TGTGCCATCAGCGGACAGCTACCTATCATTTATGGCTACACCTTC.

The V gene is TRBV3-1 (or the pseudogene TRBV3-2), the J gene TRBJ2-3; 8 positions agree with TRBD1. The CDR3 is 14 residues long. The J segment lost 1 base and the V segment lost 4 bases, leaving 1 base of the junction unmatched. The germline CDR1 and CDR2 sequences are LGHDT and YNNKEL (reference sequence). For the CDR3, the DNA is TGTGCCAGCAGCCTGGACAGGGGCACAGATACGCAGTATTTT. Translation: CASSLDRGTDTQYF.

A remark on this clone: Within the sample, other DNA sequences also encode this same CDR3. CDR3 DNA sequence: TGTGCCAGCAGTGAATGGCAGGGAAACACCGGGGAGCTGTTTTTT. This translates into CASSEWQGNTGELFF. The rearrangement links TRBV2 to TRBJ2-2; a weak D match, TRBD1 (5 bases). Trimming pared 2 bases from V and 2 bases from J, leaving 9 bases between. Germline CDR1 is SNHLY and CDR2 is FYNNEI. This CDR3 has 15 amino acids.

The chain employs TRBV3-1 (or the pseudogene TRBV3-2) and TRBJ2-5; D is perhaps TRBD2 (6 bases). With 0 bases removed from V and 7 bases from J, the gap between germline ends came to 12 bases. Germline V gives CDR1 LGHDT, CDR2 YNNKEL (reference sequence). This CDR3 is built from 14 residues. CDR3 sequence (DNA): TGTGCCAGCAGCCAAGATTGGGGAGGAGGGACCCAGTACTTC. This codes for CASSQDWGGGTQYF.

V and J are TRBV10-1 and TRBJ2-3, with 14 bases matching TRBD2. CDR3 length: 16 amino acids. Per the germline V gene, CDR1 is WNHNN and CDR2 is SYGVQD (reference sequence). Trimming took 6 bases from V and 3 from J; bases not matched to a gene: 5. The CDR3 protein is CASRGTSGSLTDTQYF. The CDR3 nucleotides are TGCGCCAGCAGGGGGACTAGCGGGAGTCTAACAGATACGCAGTATTTT.

The gene calls are TRBV9 and TRBJ2-1; TRBD2 matches at 13 bases. Per the germline V gene, CDR1 is SGDLS and CDR2 is YYNGEE. The length of the CDR3 is 16 residues. With V trimmed by 4 bases and J by 8 bases, 9 bases remained unmatched. CDR3 DNA: TGTGCCAGCAGCCCAGAGGGGACTAGCGGGAAACATGAGCAGTTCTTC. Protein sequence: CASSPEGTSGKHEQFF.

This chain joins TRBV5-1 and TRBJ2-5; TRBD2 aligns across 7 bases. Germline-derived CDR1 and CDR2 are SGHRS and YFSETQ. This CDR3 comprises 14 residues. V was pared by 0 bases and J by 3 bases, with 2 bases of the junction left unmatched. Here the CDR3 reads CASSLALAKETQYF. As DNA, the CDR3 is TGCGCCAGCAGCTTGGCACTAGCGAAAGAGACCCAGTACTTC.

This clone was seen once. In nucleotides, the CDR3 is TGTGCCAGCGCCACTTCAGGGCTACGATCCTACAATGAGCAGTTCTTC. This sequence encodes CASATSGLRSYNEQFF. V gene TRBV28 combines with J gene TRBJ2-1; weak D call: TRBD1 (5 bases). The CDR3 totals 16 residues. Germline lookup yields CDR1 MDHEN and CDR2 SYDVKM. Trimming cost V 8 bases and J 1 base, with 18 bases left between them.

V is TRBV19 and J is TRBJ2-2; 8 bases are a match to TRBD2. CDR3 size: 14 residues. The germline V gene encodes CDR1 LNHDA and CDR2 SQIVND (reference sequence). With 7 bases clipped from V and 5 bases from J, the junction kept 6 bases outside the gene matches. CDR3 nucleotides: TGTGCCAGTAATCAGCGGGAGCTAACCGGGGAGCTGTTTTTT. Translating it yields CASNQRELTGELFF.

This clone appeared a single time. The chain is built from TRBV5-1 and TRBJ2-1; 10 positions agree with TRBD2. Germline CDR1 SGHRS, CDR2 YFSETQ. The J segment lost 6 bases and the V segment lost 2 bases, leaving 5 bases of the junction unmatched. The CDR3 covers 15 residues. CDR3 coding DNA: TGCGCCAGCAGCTTCGGTCTAGCGGGAGTCAATGAGCAGTTCTTC. Translating it yields CASSFGLAGVNEQFF.

This sequence joins TRBV19 and TRBJ1-2; unclear D gene. This CDR3 spans 14 amino acids. Germline V gene sequence: CDR1 LNHDA, CDR2 SQIVND (reference sequence). V lost 0 bases, J lost 5 bases, and 10 bases lay in between. CDR3 residues: CASSIDQDIYGYTF. CDR3 DNA sequence: TGTGCCAGTAGTATAGATCAAGACATATATGGCTACACCTTC.

Points on this clone: Other DNA sequences from this sample encode an identical CDR3 as well. The genes are TRBV11-2 and TRBJ2-7, with unresolved D. Trimming left V 5 bases short and J 4 bases short, with 6 bases between. Germline V CDR1 and CDR2: SGHAT, FQNNGV. The CDR3 is 11 amino acids. CDR3 sequence reads: CASSPHYEQYF. DNA of the CDR3: TGTGCCAGCAGCCCCCATTACGAGCAGTACTTC.

J is TRBJ2-2 and V is TRBV27; 11 positions agree with TRBD1. The CDR3 runs 14 residues. Germline V gives CDR1 MNHEY, CDR2 SMNVEV (reference sequence). V shed 6 bases, J shed 3 bases, and the junction held 0 bases outside the gene matches. For the CDR3, the DNA is TGTGCCAGCAGGGGACAGGGGGACACCGGGGAGCTGTTTTTT. Translating it yields CASRGQGDTGELFF.

The chain joins TRBV5-1 to TRBJ2-7; no reliable D call. The CDR3 length is 13 residues. Germline V gene lookup returns CDR1 SGHRS and CDR2 YFSETQ. Trimming removed 0 bases at V and 3 bases at J, with 7 bases between. CDR3: CASSLAVYYEQYF. CDR3 nucleotide sequence: TGCGCCAGCAGCTTGGCGGTCTACTACGAGCAGTACTTC.